Presented here are 17 T cell receptor beta chains from one specimen sequenced in a study of beta chain features in type 1 diabetes. Sequencing targeted expressed TCRB transcripts, as all isolated RNA had been reverse transcribed. Sequencing used immunoSEQ multiplex PCR; TCRdb keeps in-frame clones, though not all of them. Here the sample spans 900,000 or so clones, about a sixth being singletons. The sample was naive CD4+ T cells from blood. These TCRs come from a woman younger than 35 in good health.

This clone appeared a few times. The chain employs TRBV11-2 and TRBJ2-5; D possibly corresponds to TRBD2 (5 bases). Looked up from germline, CDR1 is SGHAT and CDR2 is FQNNGV. The CDR3 totals 12 residues. V gave up 5 bases and J gave up 5 bases, with 9 bases separating them. In nucleotides, the CDR3 is TGTGCCAGCAGCGCCCCGGGGGAGACCCAGTACTTC. It translates to CASSAPGETQYF.

The rearrangement uses TRBV2 and TRBJ2-2; 10 bases fit TRBD2. V lost 11 bases and J lost 2; bases outside the gene matches: 8. Germline V gene lookup returns CDR1 SNHLY and CDR2 FYNNEI. This CDR3 is built from 15 residues. The CDR3 region is CAGAGGPINTGELFF. As DNA, the CDR3 is TGTGCCGGAGCGGGAGGGCCTATCAACACCGGGGAGCTGTTTTTT. The full variable domain, with the rest looked up from reference TRBV2 and TRBJ2-2, is EPEVTQTPSHQVTQMGQEVILRCVPISNHLYFYWYRQILGQKVEFLVSFYNNEISEKSEIFDDQFSVERPDGSNFTLKIRSTKLEDSAMYFCAGAGGPINTGELFFGEGSRLTVL.

This clone was counted between two and nine times. The chain employs TRBV21-1 and TRBJ2-3. TRBV21-1 is a known pseudogene. This CDR3 spans 15 amino acids. As DNA, the CDR3 is TGTGCCAGCTCCCCAGGGGGAGGGACACCAGATACGCAGTATTTT. This sequence encodes CASSPGGGTPDTQYF.

The V gene is TRBV6-6, the J gene TRBJ2-5; D remains ambiguous. This CDR3 has 15 amino acids. Trimming left V 6 bases short and J 1 base short, with 15 bases between. Germline-derived CDR1 and CDR2 are MNHNY and SVGAGI (reference sequence). The CDR3 spells CASSSDSWSQETQYF. The CDR3 DNA follows: TGTGCCAGCAGCAGCGATAGTTGGAGCCAAGAGACCCAGTACTTC.

The chain recombines TRBV23-1 with TRBJ2-7, with 10 bases that match TRBD2. TRBV23-1 is sorted into the ORF group, with uncertain function. The V gene end was trimmed by 3 bases and the J gene end by 4 bases; junction bases not matched to a gene: 12. CDR3 size: 17 residues. CDR3 in DNA: TGCGCCAGCAGTCACCCTCCCGAGGCTAGCGGGAGTTACGAGCAGTACTTC. Its translation: CASSHPPEASGSYEQYF.

In this sample, this clone turned up a few times. The rearrangement joins TRBV5-4 to TRBJ2-3, with TRBD2 matching 10 bases. The CDR3 spans 15 residues. Per the germline V gene, CDR1 is SGHNT and CDR2 is YYREEE (reference sequence). Trimming removed 0 bases from V and 5 bases from J; junction bases left unmatched: 3. CDR3 sequence: CASSLARTSGDTQYF. CDR3 in DNA: TGTGCCAGCAGCTTGGCCCGGACTAGCGGAGATACGCAGTATTTT.

There are a few counts of this clone. This sequence joins TRBV7-9 and TRBJ1-4, with D unresolved. V lost 2 bases to trimming and J lost 5 bases, with 9 bases between them. The CDR3 extends over 14 amino acids. Looked up from germline, CDR1 is SEHNR and CDR2 is FQNEAQ (reference sequence). CDR3 loop: CASSLNSGNEKLFF. In DNA, the CDR3 is TGTGCCAGCAGCTTAAATAGCGGAAATGAAAAACTGTTTTTT.

The chain is built from TRBV7-2 and TRBJ1-1, with D maybe TRBD1 (5 bases). The CDR3 consists of 13 residues. V shed 5 bases and J shed 1 base, with 8 bases lying between them. CDR1 SGHTA and CDR2 FQGNSA come from the germline V gene. The CDR3 is CASSPGPNTEAFF. The CDR3 DNA is TGTGCCAGCAGCCCGGGACCGAACACTGAAGCTTTCTTT.

This sequence joins TRBV5-1 and TRBJ1-2; 7 bases map to TRBD1. V lost 4 bases and J lost 0; bases outside the gene matches: 15. Germline V gives CDR1 SGHRS, CDR2 YFSETQ. The CDR3 runs to 18 residues. CDR3 amino acids: CASSRDSATGRANYGYTF. CDR3 sequence (DNA): TGCGCCAGCAGCCGGGACAGCGCAACTGGGAGGGCTAACTATGGCTACACCTTC.

This clone showed up just a few times. The chain carries TRBV7-9 and TRBJ2-6; possible D gene TRBD2, 5 bases. Germline CDR1 SEHNR, CDR2 FQNEAQ (reference sequence). The CDR3 sequence is 15 residues long. Between the trimmed V and J ends, which lost 5 bases and 2 bases, there was a span of 10 bases. The CDR3: CASSPEAAGANVLTF. The CDR3 coding sequence is TGTGCCAGCAGCCCGGAGGCAGCTGGGGCCAACGTCCTGACTTTC. The full variable domain, with the rest looked up from reference TRBV7-9 and TRBJ2-6, is DTGVSQNPRHKITKRGQNVTFRCDPISEHNRLYWYRQTLGQGPEFLTYFQNEAQLEKSRLLSDRFSAERPKGSFSTLEIQRTEQGDSAMYLCASSPEAAGANVLTFGAGSRLTVL.

The V gene is TRBV7-6, the J gene TRBJ2-5; the D is unclear. Looked up from germline, CDR1 is SGHVS and CDR2 is FNYEAQ. Trimming pared 5 bases from V and 4 bases from J, leaving 5 bases between. The CDR3 extends over 11 amino acids. CDR3 sequence reads: CASSTGETQYF. The CDR3 DNA reads TGTGCCAGCAGCACCGGAGAGACCCAGTACTTC.

In its sample, this clone was seen a few times. The V call is TRBV7-6, the J call TRBJ2-7, with 9 bases that match TRBD2. The CDR3 totals 15 residues. V shed 5 bases, J shed 3 bases, and the junction held 8 bases outside the gene matches. Germline CDR1 is SGHVS and CDR2 is FNYEAQ. CDR3 nucleotides: TGTGCCAGCAGCGGGGGACTAGCCGGTAACTACGAGCAGTACTTC. Protein: CASSGGLAGNYEQYF.

The chain employs TRBV7-3 and TRBJ2-1; D is unresolved. The V gene's germline CDR1 is SGHTA and CDR2 FQGTGA. This CDR3 spans 14 amino acids. Trimming pared 1 base from V and 8 bases from J, leaving 12 bases between. The CDR3 protein is CASSLMGLSDEQFF. CDR3 in DNA: TGTGCCAGCAGCTTAATGGGCCTGTCCGATGAGCAGTTCTTC.

This clone was detected only a few times. V is TRBV28 and J is TRBJ2-1, with D perhaps matching TRBD2 (7 bases). This CDR3 is built from 14 residues. Germline V gives CDR1 MDHEN, CDR2 SYDVKM. With 5 bases removed from V and 4 bases from J, the gap between germline ends came to 12 bases. In nucleotides, the CDR3 is TGTGCCAGCAGTGGGGGGGCGCGATACAATGAGCAGTTCTTC. Its translation: CASSGGARYNEQFF.

This clone appeared a few times. The gene calls are TRBV4-2 and TRBJ2-2, with a tentative D call TRBD2 (6 bases). V was clipped by 5 bases and J by 1 base, with 8 bases between them. Germline V gives CDR1 LGHNA, CDR2 YNFKEQ. This CDR3 region has 14 residues. CDR3 loop: CASSLRENTGELFF. CDR3 coding DNA: TGTGCCAGCAGCTTGCGGGAGAACACCGGGGAGCTGTTTTTT.

This clone came up a few times. The rearrangement joins TRBV7-9 to TRBJ2-7; D is undetermined. CDR3 length equals 13 residues. Germline V gene lookup returns CDR1 SEHNR and CDR2 FQNEAQ (reference sequence). V was cut by 3 bases and J by 3 bases, with 9 bases left in between. CDR3 in DNA: TGTGCCAGCAGCTTTGGACGGATCTACGAGCAGTACTTC. As protein: CASSFGRIYEQYF.

This clone was seen only a few times. The chain carries TRBV6-1 and TRBJ2-7; D may be TRBD1 (6 bases). CDR3 length: 13 residues. Germline lookup yields CDR1 MNHNS and CDR2 SASEGT. Between the trimmed V and J ends, which lost 7 bases and 5 bases, there was a span of 15 bases. The CDR3 coding sequence is TGTGCCAGCAATTGGCAGGGGAGCAACGAGCAGTACTTC. Its translation: CASNWQGSNEQYF.